Each of the 28 T cell receptor beta chains below was sequenced from the same sample in a study of T-cell reconstitution after alpha-beta-depleted transplantation in children. A library of TCRbeta sequences, prepared with unique molecular identifiers, was generated. One entry per CDR3 protein results from TCRdb running MiXCR on the PCR reads. The repertoire consists of about 240,000 distinct CDR3 sequences, with about 23% occurring once and the leading ten covering roughly 2.7%. Sequencing was performed on PBMCs, taken before TCRalphabeta/CD19-depleted stem cell transplant. These receptors came from a girl aged 2 to 10 with Fanconi anemia, due to receive a stem cell transplant.

V usage is TRBV6-1 and J usage is TRBJ1-3, with D unresolved. Trimming left V 7 bases short and J 0 bases short, with 16 bases between. The CDR3 runs 16 residues. Germline CDR1 and CDR2: MNHNS and SASEGT. The CDR3, as DNA: TGTGCCAGCAAAAACGGGTTGGGGAGCTCTGGAAACACCATATATTTT. As protein: CASKNGLGSSGNTIYF.

This chain joins TRBV5-4 and TRBJ2-1, with 7 bases identical to TRBD1. V shed 2 bases, J shed 5 bases, and the junction held 4 bases outside the gene matches. This CDR3 contains 14 residues. Germline V gives CDR1 SGHNT, CDR2 YYREEE (reference sequence). CDR3 sequence: CASSLPGQNNEQFF. The CDR3 DNA is TGTGCCAGCAGCTTACCGGGACAGAACAATGAGCAGTTCTTC.

This clonotype was counted between two and nine times. The rearrangement links TRBV29-1 to TRBJ2-2; D gene unclear. The CDR3 contains 13 residues. CDR1 SQVTM and CDR2 ANQGSEA come from the germline V gene. Trimming removed 3 bases from V and 1 base from J, with 6 bases in between. The CDR3, as DNA: TGCAGCGTTGACTCGGGGAACACCGGGGAGCTGTTTTTT. Its translation: CSVDSGNTGELFF.

This chain joins TRBV4-2 and TRBJ2-7; TRBD1 might be the D (5 bases). The germline V gene has CDR1 LGHNA and CDR2 YNFKEQ. Trimming took 4 bases from V and 2 from J, leaving 24 bases between them. This CDR3 has 18 residues. DNA of the CDR3: TGTGCCAGCAGCCCCCAGCCCCGAGGCAGGGCCCTTGCCTACGAGCAGTACTTC. This encodes CASSPQPRGRALAYEQYF.

The V call is TRBV29-1, the J call TRBJ2-5; D ambiguous. CDR3 length: 13 residues. Germline V gene lookup returns CDR1 SQVTM and CDR2 ANQGSEA. V dropped 5 bases and J dropped 5 bases, with 15 bases sitting between them. CDR3 protein: CSVTGSARETQYF. CDR3 nucleotide sequence: TGCAGCGTTACGGGTTCAGCGCGGGAGACCCAGTACTTC.

This clonotype was counted once. The chain recombines TRBV3-1 with TRBJ2-1, with unresolved D. CDR1 and CDR2 (germline): LGHDT, YNNKEL (reference sequence). V lost 1 base, J lost 2 bases, and 9 bases lay in between. The CDR3 runs to 15 residues. The CDR3 DNA reads TGTGCCAGCAGCCAAGCGGGTATCGCCTACAATGAGCAGTTCTTC. Translation: CASSQAGIAYNEQFF.

This clonotype was observed at least ten times. This rearrangement joins TRBV12-3 or TRBV12-4 to TRBJ2-7; TRBD2 agrees at 11 bases. With V trimmed by 6 bases and J by 3 bases, 10 bases remained unmatched. CDR3 length: 16 amino acids. CDR3 in amino acids: CASSPSGLAGGYEQYF. Written as DNA, the CDR3 is TGTGCCAGCAGCCCCTCGGGCCTAGCGGGAGGCTACGAGCAGTACTTC.

The sample holds many counts of this clonotype. The chain is built from TRBV4-2 and TRBJ2-7, with D unresolved. There are 13 residues in the CDR3. The V end was cut by 1 base, the J end by 2 bases, with 6 bases between. Germline-derived CDR1 and CDR2 are LGHNA and YNFKEQ. The CDR3 coding sequence is TGTGCCAGCAGCCAAGTTATTACCTACGAGCAGTACTTC. Translating it yields CASSQVITYEQYF.

This clonotype was observed at least ten times. This chain joins TRBV7-2 and TRBJ1-2; the match to TRBD1 covers 10 bases. Germline values: CDR1 SGHTA, CDR2 FQGNSA. The CDR3 totals 13 residues. Trimming took 1 base from V and 8 from J; bases not matched to a gene: 1. CDR3 bases: TGTGCCAGCAGCTTAGTGACAGGGGGCGGCTACACCTTC. It yields the protein CASSLVTGGGYTF.

This clonotype has more than one count but fewer than ten. This chain connects TRBV28 to TRBJ1-6; D is undetermined. The CDR3 is 16 amino acids. V was clipped by 8 bases and J by 8 bases, with 22 bases between them. Germline V lookup: CDR1 MDHEN, CDR2 SYDVKM. Here the CDR3 reads CASRYPSGKMDSPLHF. The CDR3 region has the DNA TGTGCCAGCCGCTATCCCTCTGGGAAGATGGATTCACCCCTCCACTTT.

This clonotype appeared a few times. The chain links TRBV10-3 to TRBJ2-3; TRBD2 matches 7 bases. Trimming took 2 bases from V and 2 from J; bases not matched to a gene: 4. Germline CDR1 is ENHRY and CDR2 is SYGVKD. CDR3 length: 15 residues. For the CDR3, the DNA is TGTGCCATCAGTGAGGGCGGGAGTATCACAGATACGCAGTATTTT. Its translation: CAISEGGSITDTQYF.

This clonotype occurred many times. This chain joins TRBV7-6 and TRBJ2-7; D gene uncertain. With 2 bases removed from V and 4 bases from J, the gap between germline ends came to 9 bases. Looked up from germline, CDR1 is SGHVS and CDR2 is FNYEAQ. The CDR3 consists of 13 residues. The CDR3 reads CASSLRLRYEQYF. The CDR3 coding sequence is TGTGCCAGCAGCTTAAGGTTAAGATACGAGCAGTACTTC.

This rearrangement joins TRBV20-1 to TRBJ2-1, with 11 bases matching TRBD2. Per germline, CDR1 DFQATT and CDR2 SNEGSKA (reference sequence). J was trimmed by 8 bases and V by 4 bases; bases with no gene match: 16. CDR3 size: 17 residues. Written as DNA, the CDR3 is TGCAGTGCTACTGGGACGACTAGCGGGGTCCCTAGAGATGAGCAGTTCTTC. Its protein is CSATGTTSGVPRDEQFF.

This clonotype was recorded at least ten times. The chain uses TRBV6-5 and TRBJ2-3, with D possibly TRBD1 on 8 matching bases. This CDR3 is built from 17 residues. Trimming stripped 4 bases from V and 3 bases from J, with 20 bases between. Germline V gene lookup returns CDR1 MNHEY and CDR2 SVGAGI. CDR3 bases: TGTGCCAGCAGTTTAGGGGGCGGACAGGGAGGGACAGATACGCAGTATTTT. Amino acids: CASSLGGGQGGTDTQYF.

This clonotype was counted many times. The V gene is TRBV20-1, the J gene TRBJ1-5; possibly TRBD1 for D (5 bases). CDR1 is DFQATT, CDR2 SNEGSKA, per germline (reference sequence). CDR3 length: 13 amino acids. V shed 5 bases and J shed 4 bases, with 12 bases lying between them. The CDR3 protein is CSALKGSNQPQHF. In DNA, the CDR3 is TGCAGTGCTCTTAAGGGGTCAAATCAGCCCCAGCATTTT.

This clonotype was counted ten times or more. The rearrangement links TRBV7-2 to TRBJ2-2; D could derive from TRBD1 or TRBD2 (5 bases each). CDR3 length: 12 residues. V dropped 5 bases and J dropped 11 bases, with 12 bases sitting between them. CDR1 and CDR2 from the germline V gene are SGHTA and FQGNSA. The CDR3 coding sequence is TGTGCCAGCAGCCAACCGGGGCCCGAGCTGTTTTTT. This sequence encodes CASSQPGPELFF.

This chain joins TRBV4-2 and TRBJ2-6; D might be TRBD1 (6 bases). Germline assignment: CDR1 LGHNA and CDR2 YNFKEQ. The V end was cut by 2 bases, the J end by 0 bases, with 20 bases between. The CDR3 covers 20 residues. In DNA form, the CDR3 reads TGTGCCAGCAGCCAACGGAGAACCTCAGGGACAAACTCTGGGGCCAACGTCCTGACTTTC. This sequence encodes CASSQRRTSGTNSGANVLTF.

This clonotype appeared many times. V usage is TRBV12-3 or TRBV12-4 and J usage is TRBJ1-2; TRBD1 might be the D (6 bases). The CDR3 covers 17 residues. V was pared by 0 bases and J by 5 bases, with 19 bases between. The CDR3 DNA reads as TGTGCCAGCAGTTTAGCAACAGGGCGATTAGGGGTATATGGCTACACCTTC. Translation: CASSLATGRLGVYGYTF.

In its sample, this clonotype was seen a few times. The chain combines TRBV5-1 with TRBJ2-3; D gene unclear. Trimming removed 5 bases at V and 2 bases at J, with 18 bases between. The CDR3 covers 16 residues. The germline V gene has CDR1 SGHRS and CDR2 YFSETQ. The CDR3 here is CASSSSSHAYTDTQYF. CDR3 in DNA: TGCGCCAGCAGTTCCTCTTCCCATGCCTACACAGATACGCAGTATTTT.

This clonotype was recorded once. CDR3 nucleotide sequence: TGTGCCAGCAGTACGCTAGATGAGCAGTTCTTC. It specifies CASSTLDEQFF. The V and J genes are TRBV6-5 and TRBJ2-1, with D unresolved. V lost 5 bases and J 8 bases, leaving 7 bases between the germline ends. CDR1 MNHEY and CDR2 SVGAGI come from the germline V gene. The CDR3 runs to 11 residues.

This clonotype was observed a few times. The V gene is TRBV25-1, the J gene TRBJ1-1; maybe TRBD1 (6 bases). The V gene lost 7 bases and the J gene lost 4 bases, with 13 bases spanning the gap. Germline V CDR1 and CDR2: MGHDK, SYGVNS. The CDR3 spans 13 residues. This CDR3 reads CASNGGGLTEAFF. CDR3 coding DNA: TGTGCCAGCAATGGGGGGGGGCTCACTGAAGCTTTCTTT.

Turning to this clonotype: A read error may produce the germline difference seen at one junction end. V usage is TRBV27 and J usage is TRBJ2-1; 7 positions match TRBD1. The CDR3 loop spans 16 amino acids. Germline-derived CDR1 and CDR2 are MNHEY and SMNVEV (reference sequence). The CDR3 coding sequence is TGTGCCAGCAATTTAAGGCAACAGGGGAGTGTGAATGAGCAGTTCTTC. Protein sequence: CASNLRQQGSVNEQFF.

This chain uses TRBV11-2 with TRBJ2-7; 8 positions agree with TRBD2. CDR3 length: 18 residues. The V gene's germline CDR1 is SGHAT and CDR2 FQNNGV. V gave up 2 bases and J gave up 0 bases; unmatched junction bases: 12. CDR3 nucleotides: TGTGCCAGCAGCTTACAGGGCGGGGGGCCGATGAGCTCCTACGAGCAGTACTTC. Encoded protein: CASSLQGGGPMSSYEQYF.

The rearrangement uses TRBV9 and TRBJ1-2, with 10 bases lining up with TRBD1. The germline CDR1 and CDR2 sequences are SGDLS and YYNGEE. V lost 2 bases to trimming and J lost 4 bases; unmatched junction nucleotides: 11. There are 17 residues in the CDR3. The CDR3 sequence is CASSVGTGVGGSYGYTF. The CDR3 nucleotides are TGTGCCAGCAGCGTCGGGACAGGGGTTGGTGGTAGCTATGGCTACACCTTC.

This clonotype came up many times. The chain joins TRBV28 to TRBJ1-4; D gene ambiguous. The V gene lost 3 bases and the J gene lost 0 bases, with 8 bases spanning the gap. The CDR3 spans 15 residues. CDR1 is MDHEN and CDR2 is SYDVKM in the germline V gene. CDR3 residues: CASSLSVTTNEKLFF. The CDR3, as DNA: TGTGCCAGCAGTTTGTCGGTCACAACTAATGAAAAACTGTTTTTT.

The chain combines TRBV4-2 with TRBJ2-1, with TRBD2 matching 12 bases. The CDR3 loop spans 17 amino acids. The germline V gene encodes CDR1 LGHNA and CDR2 YNFKEQ. Trimming removed 3 bases from V and 1 base from J; junction bases left unmatched: 4. DNA for the CDR3: TGTGCCAGCAGCCAGAGACTAGCGGGAGCTTCCTACAATGAGCAGTTCTTC. It codes for CASSQRLAGASYNEQFF.

This clonotype was recorded a few times. This chain links TRBV7-9 with TRBJ2-5, with 12 bases aligning to TRBD2. The CDR3 is made up of 16 amino acids. J lost 5 bases, V lost 4 bases, and 8 bases had no gene match. The germline V gene encodes CDR1 SEHNR and CDR2 FQNEAQ (reference sequence). In nucleotides, the CDR3 is TGTGCCAGCAGCTCGTGGACTAGCGGGAAGGAGGAGACCCAGTACTTC. Amino acid sequence: CASSSWTSGKEETQYF.

V and J are TRBV7-2 and TRBJ2-1; perhaps D is TRBD1 or TRBD2 (5 bases each). V lost 3 bases and J lost 5, with 11 bases in between. The germline V gene has CDR1 SGHTA and CDR2 FQGNSA. This CDR3 has 14 residues. The CDR3 region is CASSFPGTHNEQFF. CDR3 coding DNA: TGTGCCAGCAGCTTTCCCGGGACCCACAATGAGCAGTTCTTC.